This T cell receptor beta chain was sequenced during a study of control samples from healthy donors and cancer patients. Generated by immunoSEQ multiplex PCR, the TCRdb table keeps only in-frame clones and is missing some. The sample carries 94,000 or so clones, around 85% recorded once. With 3 bases clipped from V and 5 bases from J, the junction kept 6 bases outside the gene matches. The CDR3 is 15 amino acids. Per germline, CDR1 KGHSH and CDR2 LQKENI. Input material: PBMCs. The sequence derives from a man in his 70s with lung cancer. The chain carries TRBV18 and TRBJ2-7; 11 nucleotides align to TRBD1. Here the CDR3 DNA reads TGTGCCAGCTCACCCCGGACAGGGGGCTCAGACGAGCAGTACTTC. It specifies CASSPRTGGSDEQYF.